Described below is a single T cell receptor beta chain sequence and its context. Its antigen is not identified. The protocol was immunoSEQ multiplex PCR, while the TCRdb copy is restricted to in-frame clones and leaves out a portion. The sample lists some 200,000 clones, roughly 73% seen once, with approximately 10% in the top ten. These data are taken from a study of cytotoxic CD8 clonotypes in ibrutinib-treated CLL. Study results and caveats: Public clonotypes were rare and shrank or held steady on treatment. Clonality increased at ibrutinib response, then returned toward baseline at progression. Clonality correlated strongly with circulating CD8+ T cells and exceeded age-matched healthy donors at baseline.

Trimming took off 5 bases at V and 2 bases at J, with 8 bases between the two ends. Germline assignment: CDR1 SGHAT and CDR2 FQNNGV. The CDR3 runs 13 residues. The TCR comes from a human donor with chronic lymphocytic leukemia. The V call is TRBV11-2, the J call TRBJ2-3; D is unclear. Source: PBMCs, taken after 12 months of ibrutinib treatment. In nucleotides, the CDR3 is TGTGCCAGCAGCACAATCGACACAGATACGCAGTATTTT. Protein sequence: CASSTIDTDTQYF.